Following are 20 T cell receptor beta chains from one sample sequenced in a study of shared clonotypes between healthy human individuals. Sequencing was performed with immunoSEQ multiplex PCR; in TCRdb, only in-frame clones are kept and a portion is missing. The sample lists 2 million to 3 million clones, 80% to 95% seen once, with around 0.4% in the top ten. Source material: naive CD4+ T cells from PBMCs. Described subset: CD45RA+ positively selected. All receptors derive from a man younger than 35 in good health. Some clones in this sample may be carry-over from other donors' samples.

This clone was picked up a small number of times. CDR3 nucleotides: TGCGCCAGCAGCTTCCAGGGGGCAATAGGGACTGAAGCTTTCTTT. Encoded protein: CASSFQGAIGTEAFF. The chain combines TRBV5-1 with TRBJ1-1; 8 nucleotides agree with TRBD1. The CDR3 totals 15 residues. J was trimmed by 5 bases and V by 2 bases; bases with no gene match: 8. Germline loops: CDR1 SGHRS, CDR2 YFSETQ.

The CDR3 DNA sequence: TGTGCCAGCAGCGCCGGCCAAGCTGGTGGGGAGACCCAGTACTTC. The encoded protein is CASSAGQAGGETQYF. The rearrangement links TRBV5-4 to TRBJ2-5; D is ambiguous. Germline V gene sequence: CDR1 SGHNT, CDR2 YYREEE (reference sequence). Between the trimmed V and J ends, which lost 4 bases and 5 bases, there was a span of 18 bases. The CDR3 spans 15 residues. Variable domain in full (rest from reference TRBV5-4 and TRBJ2-5): ETGVTQSPTHLIKTRGQQVTLRCSSQSGHNTVSWYQQALGQGPQFIFQYYREEENGRGNFPPRFSGLQFPNYSSELNVNALELDDSALYLCASSAGQAGGETQYFGPGTRLLVL.

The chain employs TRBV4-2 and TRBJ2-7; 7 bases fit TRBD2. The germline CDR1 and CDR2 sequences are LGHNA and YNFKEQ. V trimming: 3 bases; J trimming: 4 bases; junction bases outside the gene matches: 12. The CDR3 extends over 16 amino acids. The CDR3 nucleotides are TGTGCCAGCAGCCACTTAGGGAGGGGAGGGCAGTACGAGCAGTACTTC. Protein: CASSHLGRGGQYEQYF.

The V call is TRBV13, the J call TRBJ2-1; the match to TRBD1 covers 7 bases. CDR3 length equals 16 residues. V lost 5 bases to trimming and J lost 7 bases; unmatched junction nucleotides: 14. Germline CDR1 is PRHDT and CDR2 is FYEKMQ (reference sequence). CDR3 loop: CASSPGVRGRLNEQFF. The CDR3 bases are TGTGCCAGCAGCCCAGGAGTGAGGGGGCGGTTGAATGAGCAGTTCTTC.

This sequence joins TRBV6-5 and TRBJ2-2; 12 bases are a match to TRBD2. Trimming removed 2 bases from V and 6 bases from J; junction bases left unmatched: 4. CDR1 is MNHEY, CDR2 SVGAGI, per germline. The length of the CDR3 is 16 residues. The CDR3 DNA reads TGTGCCAGCAGTTACGCACTAGCGGGGGGTCCCGGGGAGCTGTTTTTT. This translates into CASSYALAGGPGELFF.

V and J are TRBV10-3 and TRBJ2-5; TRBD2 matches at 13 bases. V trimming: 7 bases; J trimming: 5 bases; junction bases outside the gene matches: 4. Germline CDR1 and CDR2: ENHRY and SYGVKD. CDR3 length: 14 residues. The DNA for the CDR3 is TGTGCCATCAAAGGGACTAGCGGGGCGGAGACCCAGTACTTC. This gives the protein CAIKGTSGAETQYF.

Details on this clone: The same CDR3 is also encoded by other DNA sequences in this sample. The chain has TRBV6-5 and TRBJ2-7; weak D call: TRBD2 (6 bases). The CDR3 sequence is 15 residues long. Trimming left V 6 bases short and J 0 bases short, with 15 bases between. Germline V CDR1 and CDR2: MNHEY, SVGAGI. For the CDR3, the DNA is TGTGCCAGCAGGCCCTCCGGGACTGCCTCCTACGAGCAGTACTTC. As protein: CASRPSGTASYEQYF.

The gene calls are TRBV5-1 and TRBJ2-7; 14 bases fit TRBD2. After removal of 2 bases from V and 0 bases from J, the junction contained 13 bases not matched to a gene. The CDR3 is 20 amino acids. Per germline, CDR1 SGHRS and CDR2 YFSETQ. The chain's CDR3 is CASSFLPGTSGSPRSYEQYF. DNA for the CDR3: TGCGCCAGCAGCTTTTTGCCCGGGACTAGCGGGAGCCCTCGCTCCTACGAGCAGTACTTC.

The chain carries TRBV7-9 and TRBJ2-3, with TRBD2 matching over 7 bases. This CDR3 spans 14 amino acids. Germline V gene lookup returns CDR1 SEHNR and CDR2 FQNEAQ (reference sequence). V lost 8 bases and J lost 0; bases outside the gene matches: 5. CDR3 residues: CASSRRGSTDTQYF. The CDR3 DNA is TGTGCCAGCTCGCGGCGGGGGAGCACAGATACGCAGTATTTT.

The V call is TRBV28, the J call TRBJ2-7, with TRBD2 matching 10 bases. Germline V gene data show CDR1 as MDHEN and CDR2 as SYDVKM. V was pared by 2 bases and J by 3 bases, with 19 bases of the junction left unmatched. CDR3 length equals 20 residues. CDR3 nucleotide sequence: TGTGCCAGCAGTTTACAAAACAGGGGTGTAGCGGGAGGCCCTCACTACGAGCAGTACTTC. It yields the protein CASSLQNRGVAGGPHYEQYF.

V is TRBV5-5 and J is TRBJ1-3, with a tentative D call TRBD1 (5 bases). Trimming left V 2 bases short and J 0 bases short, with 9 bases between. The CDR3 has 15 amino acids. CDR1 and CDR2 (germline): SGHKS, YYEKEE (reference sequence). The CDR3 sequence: CASSLGVNSGNTIYF. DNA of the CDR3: TGTGCCAGCAGCTTAGGGGTGAACTCTGGAAACACCATATATTTT.

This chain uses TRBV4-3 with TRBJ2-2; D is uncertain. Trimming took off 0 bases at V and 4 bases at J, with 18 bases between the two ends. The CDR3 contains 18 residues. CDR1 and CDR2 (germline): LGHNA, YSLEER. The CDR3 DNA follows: TGCGCCAGCAGCCAAGATTCCCCAACGGTCGAAGGCACCGGGGAGCTGTTTTTT. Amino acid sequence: CASSQDSPTVEGTGELFF.

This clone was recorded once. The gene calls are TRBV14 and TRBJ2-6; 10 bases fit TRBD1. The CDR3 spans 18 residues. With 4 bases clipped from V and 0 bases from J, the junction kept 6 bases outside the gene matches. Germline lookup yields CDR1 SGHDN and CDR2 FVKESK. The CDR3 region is CASSLRTGGNSGANVLTF. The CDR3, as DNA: TGTGCCAGCAGCCTTCGGACAGGGGGGAACTCTGGGGCCAACGTCCTGACTTTC.

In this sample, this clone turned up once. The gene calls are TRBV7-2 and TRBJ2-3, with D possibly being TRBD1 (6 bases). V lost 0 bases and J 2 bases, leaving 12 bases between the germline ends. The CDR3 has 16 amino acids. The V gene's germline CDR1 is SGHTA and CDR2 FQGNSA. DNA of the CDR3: TGTGCCAGCAGCTTAGCGCGGGCAGGGGACACAGATACGCAGTATTTT. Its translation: CASSLARAGDTDTQYF.

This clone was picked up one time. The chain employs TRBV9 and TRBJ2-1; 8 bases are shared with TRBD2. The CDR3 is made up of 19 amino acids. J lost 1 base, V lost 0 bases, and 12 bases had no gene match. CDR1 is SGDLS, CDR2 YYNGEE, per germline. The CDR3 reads CASSVVVSGTSRSYNEQFF. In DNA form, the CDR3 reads TGTGCCAGCAGCGTAGTGGTTAGCGGGACGTCAAGGTCCTACAATGAGCAGTTCTTC. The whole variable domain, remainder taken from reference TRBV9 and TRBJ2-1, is DSGVTQTPKHLITATGQRVTLRCSPRSGDLSVYWYQQSLDQGLQFLIQYYNGEERAKGNILERFSAQQFPDLHSELNLSSLELGDSALYFCASSVVVSGTSRSYNEQFFGPGTRLTVL.

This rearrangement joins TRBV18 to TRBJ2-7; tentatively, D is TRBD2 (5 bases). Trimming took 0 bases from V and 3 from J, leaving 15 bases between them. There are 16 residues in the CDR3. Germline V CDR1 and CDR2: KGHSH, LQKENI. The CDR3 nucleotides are TGTGCCAGCTCACCACCGGGGTCCGGGGTAGACTACGAGCAGTACTTC. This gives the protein CASSPPGSGVDYEQYF.

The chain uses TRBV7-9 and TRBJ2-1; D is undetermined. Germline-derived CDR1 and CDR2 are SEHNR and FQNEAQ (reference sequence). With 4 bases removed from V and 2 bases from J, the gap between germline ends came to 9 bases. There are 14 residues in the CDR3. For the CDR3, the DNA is TGTGCCAGCAGCTATAGGATAGCCTACAATGAGCAGTTCTTC. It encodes CASSYRIAYNEQFF.

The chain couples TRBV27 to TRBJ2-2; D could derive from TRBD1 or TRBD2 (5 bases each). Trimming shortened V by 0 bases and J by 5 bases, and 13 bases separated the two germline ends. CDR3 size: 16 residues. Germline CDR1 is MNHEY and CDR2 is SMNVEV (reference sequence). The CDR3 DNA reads TGTGCCAGCAGTTTATCGGGACCGCTAGGGACCGGGGAGCTGTTTTTT. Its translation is CASSLSGPLGTGELFF.

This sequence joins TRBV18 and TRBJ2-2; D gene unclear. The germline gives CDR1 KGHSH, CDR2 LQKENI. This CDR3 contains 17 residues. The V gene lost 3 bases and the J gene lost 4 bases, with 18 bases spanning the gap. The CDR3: CASSPTLESVVTGELFF. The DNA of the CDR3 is TGTGCCAGCTCACCTACTCTGGAATCAGTTGTCACCGGGGAGCTGTTTTTT.

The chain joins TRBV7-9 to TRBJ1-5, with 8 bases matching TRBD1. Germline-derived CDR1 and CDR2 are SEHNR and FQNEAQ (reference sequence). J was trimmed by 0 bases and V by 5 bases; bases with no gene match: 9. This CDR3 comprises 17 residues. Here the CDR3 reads CASSHWTGTDSNQPQHF. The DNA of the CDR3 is TGTGCCAGCAGCCATTGGACAGGGACCGATAGCAATCAGCCCCAGCATTTT.